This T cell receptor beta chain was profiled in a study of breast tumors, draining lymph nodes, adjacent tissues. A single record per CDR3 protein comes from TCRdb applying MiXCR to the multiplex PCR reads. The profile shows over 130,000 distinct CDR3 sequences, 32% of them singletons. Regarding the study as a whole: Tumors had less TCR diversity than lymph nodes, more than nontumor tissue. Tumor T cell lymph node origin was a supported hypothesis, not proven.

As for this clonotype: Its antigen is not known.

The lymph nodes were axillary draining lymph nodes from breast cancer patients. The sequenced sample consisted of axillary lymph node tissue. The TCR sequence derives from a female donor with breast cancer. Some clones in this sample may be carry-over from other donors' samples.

The DNA for the CDR3 is TGTGCCAGCAGTCCCTGGGAACAGGGATACACTGAAGCTTTCTTT. Translated: CASSPWEQGYTEAFF. The genes are TRBV2 and TRBJ1-1; perhaps TRBD1 as D (6 bases). CDR3 length equals 15 residues. Deletions cut 5 bases from V and 3 bases from J, with 16 bases between. The germline gives CDR1 SNHLY, CDR2 FYNNEI.